The entry below gives a single T cell receptor (beta chain) sequence along with its context. Its antigen is as yet unknown. This record belongs to a study of OX40 agonist ivuxolimab in advanced cancers. Looking at the study overall: Ivuxolimab is a fully human IgG2 antibody that activates OX40 (CD134). Patients assigned to dose escalation were diagnosed with hepatocellular carcinoma, melanoma, renal cell or head and neck cancer.

The V end lost 6 bases, the J end lost 3 bases, and 17 bases lay between the germline ends. The CDR3 loop spans 15 amino acids. From germline, CDR1 is LGHNA and CDR2 YSLEER. Study conclusions and caveats: Expanded clones were, on average, more numerous in CD8+ T cells than in CD4+.

TCRdb's copy holds only in-frame clones and misses some; the assay was immunoSEQ multiplex PCR. The sample gives about 50,000 clones, approximately 89% of which show up once; 5.5% to 7.5% is in the top ten. This receptor was identified in an adult with an advanced solid tumor such as melanoma, head and neck, liver or kidney cancer. The chain employs TRBV4-3 and TRBJ1-2; possible D gene TRBD1, 6 bases. The sample here was CD4+ or CD8+ T cells sorted from blood, taken in a trial of the OX40 agonist ivuxolimab. Here the CDR3 reads CASRGASKGDYGYTF. In DNA form, the CDR3 reads TGCGCCAGCAGGGGAGCGAGCAAGGGGGACTATGGCTACACCTTC.